Following are 30 T cell receptor beta chains from one sample sequenced in a study of T cell changes during pregnancy in multiple sclerosis. The protocol was immunoSEQ multiplex PCR, while the TCRdb copy is restricted to in-frame clones and leaves out a portion. Of tens of thousands of clones listed, around 92% were seen once; the top ten hold approximately 0.61%. The material sequenced was CD4+ T cells from peripheral blood mononuclear cells, taken in the third trimester of pregnancy. These receptors all stem from a female donor with multiple sclerosis, enrolled in a pregnancy study.

The chain carries TRBV27 and TRBJ1-6; TRBD1 is a possible D gene (6 bases). The germline V gene encodes CDR1 MNHEY and CDR2 SMNVEV (reference sequence). This CDR3 spans 15 amino acids. V was pared by 9 bases and J by 7 bases, with 19 bases between. Here the CDR3 reads CASSTRGQRNSPLHF. DNA of the CDR3: TGTGCCAGTTCCACGCGCGGACAGAGGAATTCACCCCTCCACTTT.

V usage is TRBV15 and J usage is TRBJ2-5; maybe TRBD2 (6 bases). This CDR3 has 16 residues. V lost 5 bases, J lost 5 bases, and 21 bases lay in between. Germline values: CDR1 LNHNV, CDR2 YYDKDF (reference sequence). The CDR3 loop reads CATSRPGEGRKETQYF. CDR3 DNA: TGTGCCACCAGCCGCCCCGGGGAAGGGAGGAAGGAGACCCAGTACTTC. The entire variable domain, with the rest obtained from reference TRBV15 and TRBJ2-5, is as follows: DAMVIQNPRYQVTQFGKPVTLSCSQTLNHNVMYWYQQKSSQAPKLLFHYYDKDFNNEADTPDNFQSRRPNTSFCFLDIRSPGLGDTAMYLCATSRPGEGRKETQYFGPGTRLLVL.

This sequence joins TRBV29-1 and TRBJ1-1, with 8 bases lining up with TRBD1. Trimming took 0 bases from V and 6 from J; bases not matched to a gene: 9. Per germline, CDR1 SQVTM and CDR2 ANQGSEA. CDR3 length: 15 amino acids. The CDR3 reads CSVEEYHRGKSEAFF. As DNA, the CDR3 is TGCAGCGTTGAAGAGTATCACAGGGGGAAGTCTGAAGCTTTCTTT.

The gene calls are TRBV5-1 and TRBJ1-1; possibly TRBD1 for D (6 bases). Trimming shortened V by 4 bases and J by 10 bases, and 23 bases separated the two germline ends. This CDR3 is built from 15 residues. The germline gives CDR1 SGHRS, CDR2 YFSETQ. Here the CDR3 reads CASSLEPGGKVGAFF. The CDR3 DNA reads as TGCGCCAGCAGCCTGGAGCCGGGGGGCAAAGTAGGAGCTTTCTTT.

The J gene is TRBJ2-7, the V gene TRBV28; 11 bases map to TRBD1. This CDR3 has 14 amino acids. The J segment lost 4 bases and the V segment lost 7 bases, leaving 6 bases of the junction unmatched. Germline loops: CDR1 MDHEN, CDR2 SYDVKM. As DNA, the CDR3 is TGTGCCAGCACCAGGACAGGGGGCTGGTACGAGCAGTACTTC. This sequence encodes CASTRTGGWYEQYF.

V gene TRBV5-5 combines with J gene TRBJ2-7, with 7 bases aligning to TRBD2. The germline V gene encodes CDR1 SGHKS and CDR2 YYEKEE (reference sequence). V trimming: 3 bases; J trimming: 1 base; junction bases outside the gene matches: 7. The CDR3 sequence is 15 residues long. The CDR3 nucleotides are TGTGCCAGCAGCTGGGAGGGCGGGTATTCCTACGAGCAGTACTTC. It translates to CASSWEGGYSYEQYF.

The chain has TRBV5-4 and TRBJ2-7, with 9 nucleotides matching TRBD2. Germline CDR1 and CDR2: SGHNT and YYREEE (reference sequence). The ends lost 4 bases at V and 0 bases at J; junction bases unmatched: 2. The CDR3 runs 14 residues. The chain's CDR3 is CASSPSGTSYEQYF. In DNA, the CDR3 is TGTGCCAGCAGCCCTAGCGGGACCTCCTACGAGCAGTACTTC.

The chain has TRBV2 and TRBJ2-7; weak D call: TRBD1 (6 bases). The V and J ends lost 5 bases and 2 bases respectively, with 16 bases between them. Germline V CDR1 and CDR2: SNHLY, FYNNEI. This CDR3 comprises 15 residues. In nucleotides, the CDR3 is TGTGCCAGCAGTCTACTCCTGGGGGCTACCTACGAGCAGTACTTC. This encodes CASSLLLGATYEQYF. Drawing the rest from reference TRBV2 and TRBJ2-7, the complete variable domain is EPEVTQTPSHQVTQMGQEVILRCVPISNHLYFYWYRQILGQKVEFLVSFYNNEISEKSEIFDDQFSVERPDGSNFTLKIRSTKLEDSAMYFCASSLLLGATYEQYFGPGTRLTVT.

The rearrangement joins TRBV15 to TRBJ1-4; D gene ambiguous. The V gene lost 1 base and the J gene lost 7 bases, with 16 bases spanning the gap. Germline V CDR1 and CDR2: LNHNV, YYDKDF (reference sequence). This CDR3 is 16 amino acids long. The CDR3, as DNA: TGTGCCACCAGCAGAGGGGATGAGGGCGCGGGTGAAAAACTGTTTTTT. Its translation: CATSRGDEGAGEKLFF.

The chain couples TRBV11-3 to TRBJ2-7, with D possibly TRBD1 on 5 matching bases. Germline V CDR1 and CDR2: SGHNT, YENEEA. This CDR3 region has 15 residues. The V and J ends lost 8 bases and 1 base respectively, with 18 bases between them. CDR3 DNA: TGTGCCAGCGGACATTTGCCTCGGCGGTCCTACGAGCAGTACTTC. Translation gives CASGHLPRRSYEQYF.

The rearrangement links TRBV28 to TRBJ2-7; D is uncertain. The CDR3 spans 10 residues. V was pared by 10 bases and J by 4 bases, with 8 bases between. From germline, CDR1 is MDHEN and CDR2 SYDVKM. The CDR3 reads CATLLYEQYF. The CDR3 coding sequence is TGTGCCACCCTTTTATACGAGCAGTACTTC.

This chain links TRBV7-2 with TRBJ1-5; D may be TRBD1 (6 bases). Trimming took off 5 bases at V and 1 base at J, with 15 bases between the two ends. CDR3 length: 16 residues. Looked up from germline, CDR1 is SGHTA and CDR2 is FQGNSA. CDR3 bases: TGTGCCAGCAGCCCTGGTACAGGGAGAAGCAATCAGCCCCAGCATTTT. Translation gives CASSPGTGRSNQPQHF.

The chain carries TRBV25-1 and TRBJ2-5; possibly TRBD2 for D (5 bases). Trimming stripped 2 bases from V and 7 bases from J, with 11 bases between. The CDR3 sequence is 13 residues long. Germline loops: CDR1 MGHDK, CDR2 SYGVNS. The CDR3 spells CASSEGEWGTQYF. The CDR3 DNA sequence: TGTGCCAGCAGTGAAGGGGAGTGGGGGACCCAGTACTTC.

The gene calls are TRBV28 and TRBJ2-1, with D tentatively TRBD2 (6 bases). The V end lost 4 bases, the J end lost 9 bases, and 10 bases lay between the germline ends. Germline CDR1 and CDR2: MDHEN and SYDVKM. This CDR3 region has 12 residues. The CDR3, as DNA: TGTGCCAGCAGTTCGACTAGGGGTGAGCAGTTCTTC. Translated, it gives CASSSTRGEQFF.

The chain joins TRBV9 to TRBJ2-5, with 13 bases lining up with TRBD2. In germline, CDR1 is SGDLS, CDR2 YYNGEE. After removal of 3 bases from V and 5 bases from J, the junction contained 4 bases not matched to a gene. The length of the CDR3 is 15 residues. The chain's CDR3 is CASSDGLAGVETQYF. The DNA for the CDR3 is TGTGCCAGCAGCGATGGACTAGCGGGAGTGGAGACCCAGTACTTC. Based on the CDR3 plus reference TRBV9 and TRBJ2-5, the full variable domain is DSGVTQTPKHLITATGQRVTLRCSPRSGDLSVYWYQQSLDQGLQFLIQYYNGEERAKGNILERFSAQQFPDLHSELNLSSLELGDSALYFCASSDGLAGVETQYFGPGTRLLVL.

As concerns this clone: This CDR3 is also generated by other DNA sequences in the sample. This chain links TRBV6-1 with TRBJ2-1; 9 bases are shared with TRBD2. V shed 1 base, J shed 7 bases, and the junction held 8 bases outside the gene matches. The germline V gene encodes CDR1 MNHNS and CDR2 SASEGT. This CDR3 has 16 residues. In DNA form, the CDR3 reads TGTGCCAGCAGTGAAGGGCTGGCGGGAGGGCGGAATGAGCAGTTCTTC. Protein: CASSEGLAGGRNEQFF.

This clone was seen just once. The chain links TRBV5-1 to TRBJ2-3; no definite D call. Germline CDR1 is SGHRS and CDR2 is YFSETQ. The CDR3 extends over 12 amino acids. V dropped 0 bases and J dropped 4 bases, with 3 bases sitting between them. DNA for the CDR3: TGCGCCAGCAGCTTGGTAGCAGATACGCAGTATTTT. Its protein product is CASSLVADTQYF. The complete variable domain, with remaining parts taken from reference TRBV5-1 and TRBJ2-3, reads KAGVTQTPRYLIKTRGQQVTLSCSPISGHRSVSWYQQTPGQGLQFLFEYFSETQRNKGNFPGRFSGRQFSNSRSEMNVSTLELGDSALYLCASSLVADTQYFGPGTRLTVL.

This chain links TRBV6-6 with TRBJ1-5, with TRBD1 identical over 7 bases. This CDR3 has 13 amino acids. Looked up from germline, CDR1 is MNHNY and CDR2 is SVGAGI (reference sequence). J was trimmed by 6 bases and V by 6 bases; bases with no gene match: 5. CDR3 region: CASSQTGSQPQHF. Here the CDR3 DNA reads TGTGCCAGCAGCCAGACAGGGAGTCAGCCCCAGCATTTT.

V is TRBV19 and J is TRBJ1-3; TRBD1 matches at 11 bases. Germline V gives CDR1 LNHDA, CDR2 SQIVND (reference sequence). The CDR3 covers 16 residues. After removal of 3 bases from V and 5 bases from J, the junction contained 6 bases not matched to a gene. The CDR3 loop reads CASSILGQGARNTIYF. The DNA for the CDR3 is TGTGCCAGTAGTATTCTCGGACAGGGGGCAAGAAACACCATATATTTT.

The chain combines TRBV27 with TRBJ2-1, with a weak D call TRBD2 (6 bases). The CDR3 consists of 16 residues. V lost 0 bases to trimming and J lost 6 bases, with 15 bases between them. Germline V gene lookup returns CDR1 MNHEY and CDR2 SMNVEV (reference sequence). CDR3 region: CASSLSRRGGANEQFF. The CDR3 nucleotides read TGTGCCAGCAGTTTATCGAGGCGGGGCGGGGCCAATGAGCAGTTCTTC.

This clone has only one observation. The rearrangement uses TRBV25-1 and TRBJ2-7; D remains unclear. Trimming took off 3 bases at V and 3 bases at J, with 9 bases between the two ends. The CDR3 sequence is 13 residues long. CDR1 is MGHDK and CDR2 is SYGVNS in the germline V gene. This CDR3 is CASSDHNDYEQYF. DNA of the CDR3: TGTGCCAGCAGTGACCACAATGACTACGAGCAGTACTTC.

CDR3 protein: CAISALLRDTRPTHSYEQYF. CDR3 DNA: TGTGCCATCAGTGCCCTCCTCCGGGACACCAGGCCAACCCATTCCTACGAGCAGTACTTC. V is TRBV10-3 and J is TRBJ2-7; the D gene is possibly TRBD1 (6 bases). The CDR3 length is 20 residues. V lost 4 bases and J 1 base, leaving 29 bases between the germline ends. Per germline, CDR1 ENHRY and CDR2 SYGVKD.

With respect to this clone: The sample carries other DNA sequences with the same CDR3. This chain uses TRBV2 with TRBJ2-3, with TRBD2 matching over 7 bases. Germline V gene data show CDR1 as SNHLY and CDR2 as FYNNEI. The CDR3 consists of 14 residues. The V and J ends lost 3 bases and 3 bases, in that order; junction bases with no gene match: 3. CDR3 nucleotides: TGTGCCAGCAGTGAGGGAGGGAGGACAGATACGCAGTATTTT. Residues: CASSEGGRTDTQYF.

The J gene is TRBJ1-5, the V gene TRBV30, with a possible D match to TRBD1 (6 bases). Germline assignment: CDR1 GTSNPN and CDR2 SVGIG (reference sequence). The V gene lost 1 base and the J gene lost 2 bases, with 12 bases spanning the gap. The CDR3 is 15 amino acids. CDR3 protein: CAWSALGHRNQPQHF. CDR3 sequence (DNA): TGTGCCTGGAGTGCATTGGGACACCGCAATCAGCCCCAGCATTTT.

V is TRBV28 and J is TRBJ2-7; 7 bases line up with TRBD1. J gave up 2 bases and V 6 bases, and 4 bases lay outside the gene matches. The CDR3 is 13 amino acids. CDR1 and CDR2 (germline): MDHEN, SYDVKM. CDR3 sequence (DNA): TGTGCCAGCAGAACGACAGGGACCTACGAGCAGTACTTC. It translates to CASRTTGTYEQYF.

V is TRBV2 and J is TRBJ1-5; a possible D gene is TRBD1 (6 bases). V was shortened by 1 base and J by 11 bases, with 12 bases between the two germline ends. Germline V gene data show CDR1 as SNHLY and CDR2 as FYNNEI. This CDR3 is 13 amino acids long. The CDR3 loop reads CASSEVGGGAQHF. CDR3 nucleotide sequence: TGTGCCAGCAGTGAAGTAGGGGGGGGAGCCCAGCATTTT. The whole variable domain, remainder taken from reference TRBV2 and TRBJ1-5, is EPEVTQTPSHQVTQMGQEVILRCVPISNHLYFYWYRQILGQKVEFLVSFYNNEISEKSEIFDDQFSVERPDGSNFTLKIRSTKLEDSAMYFCASSEVGGGAQHFGDGTRLSIL.

V usage is TRBV27 and J usage is TRBJ2-2; D call uncertain. The CDR3 spans 12 residues. V shed 10 bases and J shed 4 bases, with 10 bases lying between them. Germline V CDR1 and CDR2: MNHEY, SMNVEV (reference sequence). The CDR3 DNA reads as TGTGCCACCTCGAGAGCCACCGGGGAGCTGTTTTTT. The encoded protein is CATSRATGELFF.

The chain couples TRBV18 to TRBJ2-3; D remains ambiguous. The CDR3 spans 13 residues. Trimming removed 4 bases at V and 8 bases at J, with 13 bases between. Per germline, CDR1 KGHSH and CDR2 LQKENI. CDR3 loop: CASSRSGHPTQYF. The CDR3 DNA follows: TGTGCCAGCTCACGTTCGGGTCACCCTACGCAGTATTTT.

The rearrangement uses TRBV13 and TRBJ1-1; the match to TRBD1 covers 11 bases. J was trimmed by 3 bases and V by 5 bases; bases with no gene match: 11. From germline, CDR1 is PRHDT and CDR2 FYEKMQ (reference sequence). The CDR3 sequence is 17 residues long. The DNA of the CDR3 is TGTGCCAGCAGCGACCATCCGCCGGGACAGGGGGACACTGAAGCTTTCTTT. It encodes CASSDHPPGQGDTEAFF.

The rearrangement uses TRBV10-3 and TRBJ2-7, with 10 bases matching TRBD2. This CDR3 region has 14 residues. J was trimmed by 0 bases and V by 6 bases; bases with no gene match: 2. Germline V CDR1 and CDR2: ENHRY, SYGVKD. CDR3 sequence: CAIRRTSGSYEQYF. The CDR3, as DNA: TGTGCCATCAGAAGGACTAGCGGCTCCTACGAGCAGTACTTC.